The 28 T cell receptor beta chains below come from one sample, sequenced in a study of T cells after posttransplantation cyclophosphamide. Cyclophosphamide on days +3 and +4 followed busulfan-fludarabine conditioning and a marrow graft. The assay was immunoSEQ multiplex PCR, and TCRdb's table has in-frame clones only and misses some. Of fewer than 25,000 clones listed, roughly 90% were seen once; the top ten hold about 12%. Sequencing was performed on PBMCs, taken after allogeneic stem cell transplant with posttransplant cyclophosphamide. These receptors came from a female patient in her 30s who received an allogeneic stem cell transplant from an unrelated donor, was CMV-positive, and had no GVHD. Part of the T cell pool may stem from the graft donor.

This chain connects TRBV4-1 to TRBJ1-1; perhaps TRBD1 as D (6 bases). Looked up from germline, CDR1 is MGHRA and CDR2 is YSYEKL. The V end lost 5 bases, the J end lost 4 bases, and 23 bases lay between the germline ends. This CDR3 is 17 amino acids long. CDR3 sequence reads: CASSLLSNRAGATEAFF. The CDR3 DNA sequence: TGCGCCAGCAGCTTACTGTCAAACAGGGCGGGGGCCACTGAAGCTTTCTTT.

This chain joins TRBV6-5 and TRBJ2-7; 8 positions match TRBD2. The J segment lost 4 bases and the V segment lost 10 bases, leaving 3 bases of the junction unmatched. This CDR3 spans 11 amino acids. From germline, CDR1 is MNHEY and CDR2 SVGAGI. CDR3 in amino acids: CATRGGYEQYF. CDR3 in DNA: TGTGCCACCCGGGGGGGGTACGAGCAGTACTTC.

The CDR3 DNA sequence: TGCGCCAGCAGCGATTCTAGTGGTACGCAGTATTTT. The encoded protein is CASSDSSGTQYF. The chain is built from TRBV5-1 and TRBJ2-3, with D unclear. Per germline, CDR1 SGHRS and CDR2 YFSETQ. CDR3 length: 12 residues. With 4 bases removed from V and 8 bases from J, the gap between germline ends came to 11 bases. Based on the CDR3 plus reference TRBV5-1 and TRBJ2-3, the full variable domain is KAGVTQTPRYLIKTRGQQVTLSCSPISGHRSVSWYQQTPGQGLQFLFEYFSETQRNKGNFPGRFSGRQFSNSRSEMNVSTLELGDSALYLCASSDSSGTQYFGPGTRLTVL.

The CDR3 spells CASSLGGGVTEAFF. The CDR3 coding sequence is TGTGCCAGCAGCCTAGGGGGGGGCGTCACTGAAGCTTTCTTT. The chain is built from TRBV9 and TRBJ1-1; TRBD1 is a possible D gene (6 bases). Per germline, CDR1 SGDLS and CDR2 YYNGEE. The CDR3 is made up of 14 amino acids. Between the trimmed V and J ends, which lost 4 bases and 4 bases, there was a span of 14 bases.

J is TRBJ2-7 and V is TRBV9, with TRBD1 identical over 7 bases. The V gene's germline CDR1 is SGDLS and CDR2 YYNGEE. The J segment lost 3 bases and the V segment lost 4 bases, leaving 4 bases of the junction unmatched. This CDR3 has 13 amino acids. Here the CDR3 reads CASSSGTDYEQYF. Here the CDR3 DNA reads TGTGCCAGCAGCTCCGGGACAGACTACGAGCAGTACTTC.

The chain combines TRBV7-2 with TRBJ2-7; no reliable D call. The CDR3 consists of 15 residues. V shed 2 bases and J shed 4 bases, with 15 bases lying between them. Germline V gene sequence: CDR1 SGHTA, CDR2 FQGNSA. The DNA for the CDR3 is TGTGCCAGCAGCTTAAGTGGCCGGGTTGAGTACGAGCAGTACTTC. Residues: CASSLSGRVEYEQYF.

This rearrangement joins TRBV11-3 to TRBJ2-1; 7 nucleotides agree with TRBD1. Germline lookup yields CDR1 SGHNT and CDR2 YENEEA. The junction had 7 bases not matched to a gene; V was cut back by 5 bases and J by 9 bases. This CDR3 is 13 amino acids long. CDR3 sequence reads: CASSARGQTEQFF. The CDR3 DNA reads TGTGCCAGCAGCGCTAGGGGGCAGACTGAGCAGTTCTTC.

The chain joins TRBV11-3 to TRBJ1-6, with D maybe TRBD1 (6 bases). V was pared by 0 bases and J by 5 bases, with 11 bases between. This CDR3 has 16 residues. Looked up from germline, CDR1 is SGHNT and CDR2 is YENEEA. The CDR3 coding sequence is TGTGCCAGCAGCTTAGATAACTGGGACAATAATTCACCCCTCCACTTT. This gives the protein CASSLDNWDNNSPLHF.

The chain links TRBV7-2 to TRBJ1-5; 8 bases align to TRBD1. The CDR3 extends over 16 amino acids. V lost 5 bases and J lost 2; bases outside the gene matches: 8. Germline V CDR1 and CDR2: SGHTA, FQGNSA. This chain's CDR3 is CASSAYDRGGNQPQHF. The CDR3 nucleotides read TGTGCCAGCAGCGCCTACGACAGGGGCGGCAATCAGCCCCAGCATTTT.

The chain is built from TRBV4-2 and TRBJ2-5, with TRBD1 matching 11 bases. The J call may be incorrect, as the DNA end agrees better with TRBJ2-7. This CDR3 is 15 amino acids long. Germline assignment: CDR1 LGHNA and CDR2 YNFKEQ. In nucleotides, the CDR3 is TGTGCCAGCAGCCAAGAGGACAGGGGGCCCTACGAGCAGTACTTC. It translates to CASSQEDRGPYEQYF.

This clone was seen only once. J is TRBJ2-7 and V is TRBV11-3; D perhaps matches TRBD2 (5 bases). The V and J ends lost 2 bases and 2 bases respectively, with 10 bases between them. Germline V gene sequence: CDR1 SGHNT, CDR2 YENEEA. CDR3 length equals 14 residues. The CDR3 DNA reads as TGTGCCAGCAGCTTAAGGCCCGGGACCTACGAGCAGTACTTC. It yields the protein CASSLRPGTYEQYF.

This chain uses TRBV4-3 with TRBJ2-2, with 8 positions matching TRBD2. The germline gives CDR1 LGHNA, CDR2 YSLEER. The CDR3 sequence is 18 residues long. V trimming: 0 bases; J trimming: 2 bases; junction bases outside the gene matches: 8. The CDR3 reads CASSQDPAGVTNTGELFF. The DNA for the CDR3 is TGCGCCAGCAGCCAAGACCCAGCGGGGGTTACAAACACCGGGGAGCTGTTTTTT.

This sequence joins TRBV30 and TRBJ2-2, with D hard to call. Trimming took 1 base from V and 4 from J, leaving 7 bases between them. Germline CDR1 reads GTSNPN; CDR2 reads SVGIG (reference sequence). The CDR3 spans 13 residues. The CDR3 loop is CAWSARATGELFF. CDR3 DNA sequence: TGTGCCTGGAGTGCGCGAGCCACCGGGGAGCTGTTTTTT. The entire variable domain, with the rest obtained from reference TRBV30 and TRBJ2-2, is as follows: SQTIHQWPATLVQPVGSPLSLECTVEGTSNPNLYWYRQAAGRGLQLLFYSVGIGQISSEVPQNLSASRPQDRQFILSSKKLLLSDSGFYLCAWSARATGELFFGEGSRLTVL.

This chain uses TRBV11-3 with TRBJ2-5, with TRBD1 matching over 8 bases. In germline, CDR1 is SGHNT, CDR2 YENEEA. This CDR3 has 14 amino acids. Unmatched junction bases numbered 7, after V lost 5 bases and J lost 5 bases. The CDR3 DNA sequence: TGTGCCAGCAGCGAAGACAGGGGCCCGGAGACCCAGTACTTC. Amino acid sequence: CASSEDRGPETQYF.

The chain is built from TRBV11-2 and TRBJ1-3; 7 bases map to TRBD1. V shed 5 bases, J shed 5 bases, and the junction held 9 bases outside the gene matches. The CDR3 sequence is 15 residues long. The germline gives CDR1 SGHAT, CDR2 FQNNGV. CDR3 nucleotides: TGTGCCAGCAGCCCGTCGACAGGGCCAAGAAACACCATATATTTT. It specifies CASSPSTGPRNTIYF.

V and J are TRBV6-5 and TRBJ2-7; maybe TRBD1 (5 bases). Deletions cut 5 bases from V and 0 bases from J, with 11 bases between. From germline, CDR1 is MNHEY and CDR2 SVGAGI. This CDR3 comprises 14 residues. This CDR3 is CASSERTGSYEQYF. The CDR3 nucleotides are TGTGCCAGCAGTGAAAGAACAGGCTCCTACGAGCAGTACTTC.

The V call is TRBV28, the J call TRBJ2-1; 8 bases agree with TRBD1. CDR3 length: 16 residues. After removal of 6 bases from V and 7 bases from J, the junction contained 14 bases not matched to a gene. Germline values: CDR1 MDHEN, CDR2 SYDVKM. CDR3 region: CASSGWETGVGNEQFF. The DNA for the CDR3 is TGTGCCAGCAGCGGTTGGGAGACAGGGGTGGGGAATGAGCAGTTCTTC. Together with reference TRBV28 and TRBJ2-1, the CDR3 gives the full variable domain: DVKVTQSSRYLVKRTGEKVFLECVQDMDHENMFWYRQDPGLGLRLIYFSYDVKMKEKGDIPEGYSVSREKKERFSLILESASTNQTSMYLCASSGWETGVGNEQFFGPGTRLTVL.

CDR3 DNA sequence: TGCGCCAGCAGCCAGGCGGCTAAGCCCAATGTGTTCTTC. The encoded protein is CASSQAAKPNVFF. The chain couples TRBV4-1 to TRBJ2-1; D not certain. The V end was cut by 3 bases, the J end by 15 bases, with 18 bases between. CDR3 length: 13 amino acids. Germline V gene lookup returns CDR1 MGHRA and CDR2 YSYEKL.

The V gene is TRBV6-1, the J gene TRBJ2-5; 11 nucleotides align to TRBD2. The CDR3 has 14 amino acids. J lost 5 bases, V lost 4 bases, and 3 bases had no gene match. Germline CDR1 and CDR2: MNHNS and SASEGT. CDR3 in DNA: TGTGCCAGCAGTGCCGGACTAGCGGGCGAGACCCAGTACTTC. This sequence encodes CASSAGLAGETQYF.

This sequence joins TRBV5-1 and TRBJ2-1; 11 bases fit TRBD1. The trim removed 2 bases at V and 7 bases at J, leaving 5 bases unmatched. Germline V CDR1 and CDR2: SGHRS, YFSETQ. The CDR3 covers 15 residues. In DNA form, the CDR3 reads TGCGCCAGCAGCTTACCCGGGACAGGGGGTAATGAGCAGTTCTTC. It specifies CASSLPGTGGNEQFF.

The chain combines TRBV7-6 with TRBJ2-3; D gene ambiguous. With 1 base removed from V and 1 base from J, the gap between germline ends came to 6 bases. The CDR3 contains 14 residues. CDR1 is SGHVS, CDR2 FNYEAQ, per germline. As DNA, the CDR3 is TGTGCCAGCAGCTTAGTAACTGGCACAGATACGCAGTATTTT. The encoded protein is CASSLVTGTDTQYF.

The table lists this clone with a few counts. V is TRBV10-1 and J is TRBJ1-3; TRBD1 is a possible D gene (5 bases). Germline V lookup: CDR1 WNHNN, CDR2 SYGVQD (reference sequence). The CDR3 covers 12 residues. Trimming pared 4 bases from V and 8 bases from J, leaving 9 bases between. The CDR3 here is CASSGKGDTIYF. CDR3 bases: TGCGCCAGCAGTGGAAAAGGGGACACCATATATTTT.

Concerning this clone itself: A read error is likely, as this CDR3 ends without the conserved phenylalanine or tryptophan. It is unclear where the CDR3 begins or ends on the DNA, so no DNA is shown, and the CDR3 is as TCRdb lists it. This CDR3 reads CASSYGRQKILV. The chain joins TRBV28 to TRBJ1-2; the DNA was not compared with TRBD1, the D call given in the table. The germline V gene has CDR1 MDHEN and CDR2 SYDVKM. The CDR3 is 12 amino acids in total, end residues counted.

This clone was seen once. The chain is built from TRBV28 and TRBJ1-6, with no clear D. CDR3 length equals 17 residues. The germline V and J ends were trimmed by 6 bases and 0 bases, with 15 bases remaining between them. Germline values: CDR1 MDHEN, CDR2 SYDVKM. CDR3 DNA sequence: TGTGCCAGCAGCAATGTTTGGTGGAGCTCCTATAATTCACCCCTCCACTTT. Its protein product is CASSNVWWSSYNSPLHF. The full variable domain, its missing parts supplied by reference TRBV28 and TRBJ1-6, is DVKVTQSSRYLVKRTGEKVFLECVQDMDHENMFWYRQDPGLGLRLIYFSYDVKMKEKGDIPEGYSVSREKKERFSLILESASTNQTSMYLCASSNVWWSSYNSPLHFGNGTRLTVT.

This clone was observed once. V is TRBV7-2 and J is TRBJ1-4, with a tentative D call TRBD1 (6 bases). CDR1 and CDR2 (germline): SGHTA, FQGNSA. V lost 6 bases, J lost 7 bases, and 18 bases lay in between. This CDR3 is built from 15 residues. In nucleotides, the CDR3 is TGTGCCAGCAGTGTTGACTGGGGCAGGGGTGAAAAACTGTTTTTT. This sequence encodes CASSVDWGRGEKLFF. Full variable domain (missing parts from reference TRBV7-2 and TRBJ1-4): GAGVSQSPSNKVTEKGKDVELRCDPISGHTALYWYRQSLGQGLEFLIYFQGNSAPDKSGLPSDRFSAERTGGSVSTLTIQRTQQEDSAVYLCASSVDWGRGEKLFFGSGTQLSVL.

CDR3: CASSTSGGGTDTQYF. For the CDR3, the DNA is TGTGCCAGCAGTACTAGCGGGGGAGGCACAGATACGCAGTATTTT. The gene calls are TRBV27 and TRBJ2-3, with 11 bases lining up with TRBD2. The CDR3 consists of 15 residues. The V gene's germline CDR1 is MNHEY and CDR2 SMNVEV (reference sequence). Trimming at V came to 5 bases and at J to 1 base, leaving 2 bases not matched to a gene.

V usage is TRBV18 and J usage is TRBJ2-3, with 10 bases fitting TRBD2. Per the germline V gene, CDR1 is KGHSH and CDR2 is LQKENI. Trimming at V came to 1 base and at J to 1 base, leaving 2 bases not matched to a gene. This CDR3 region has 16 residues. The CDR3 reads CASSPLTSGGTDTQYF. The CDR3 DNA reads as TGTGCCAGCTCACCACTAACTAGCGGGGGCACAGATACGCAGTATTTT.

V and J are TRBV27 and TRBJ1-3; D remains unclear. The CDR3 is made up of 15 amino acids. From germline, CDR1 is MNHEY and CDR2 SMNVEV (reference sequence). Trimming cost V 2 bases and J 0 bases, with 8 bases left between them. The CDR3 loop is CASSLTYSSGNTIYF. In DNA form, the CDR3 reads TGTGCCAGCAGTTTAACGTACAGCTCTGGAAACACCATATATTTT.